The present TCR beta chain was sequenced within a study of CD8+ T cells in alopecia areata. Whole-study context: Twice daily, treated patients received 5 to 10 mg of oral tofacitinib. The percentage of affected scalp area served as the score of severity for treated patients. Study-wide results and caveats: Scalp samples also yield sequences of resident alphabeta T cells from normal skin. Scalp clonality and expanded CD8+ clones among the top 100 were significantly decreased by tofacitinib.

Investigators isolated RNA and reverse transcribed it into cDNA to act as the sequencing template. Using immunoSEQ multiplex PCR, the repertoire was profiled, and TCRdb retains in-frame clones only, with some absent. The sample lists about 140,000 clones; approximately 85% were seen once. A note on this clone: Its antigen is unidentified.

The length of the CDR3 is 12 residues. Trimming left V 4 bases short and J 13 bases short, with 16 bases between. Germline V gives CDR1 MNHNS, CDR2 SASEGT. Treatment given: oral pan-JAK inhibitor, 5-10 mg twice daily. J is TRBJ1-2 and V is TRBV6-1, with a weak D call TRBD1 (5 bases). This clonotype was sampled from a human donor with alopecia areata. Sequencing used CD8+ T cells sorted from blood, obtained at week 4, from a patient treated with tofacitinib. Here the CDR3 reads CASSATDRLSTF. Here the CDR3 DNA reads TGTGCCAGCAGTGCCACAGACAGACTTTCCACCTTC.